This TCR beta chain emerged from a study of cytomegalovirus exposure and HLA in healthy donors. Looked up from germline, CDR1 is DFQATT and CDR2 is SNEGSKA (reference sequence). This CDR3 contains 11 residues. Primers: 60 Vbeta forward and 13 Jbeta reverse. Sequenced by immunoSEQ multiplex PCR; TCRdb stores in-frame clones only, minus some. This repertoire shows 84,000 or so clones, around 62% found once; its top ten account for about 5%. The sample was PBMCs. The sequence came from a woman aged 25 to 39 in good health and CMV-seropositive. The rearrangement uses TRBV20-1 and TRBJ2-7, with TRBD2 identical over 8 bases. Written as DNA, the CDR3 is TGCACTTCCGGGACTAGCTACGAGCAGTACTTC. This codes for CTSGTSYEQYF.